Shown below are 30 T cell receptor beta chains from a single sample sequenced in a study of cytomegalovirus exposure and HLA in healthy donors. Primers: 60 Vbeta forward and 13 Jbeta reverse. Libraries were prepared by immunoSEQ multiplex PCR; TCRdb keeps only in-frame clonotypes and omits some of them. The table records around 220,000 clones, 65% to 90% of them present only once. Source material: PBMCs. The source is a girl aged 5-17 years in good health and CMV-seronegative.

The chain combines TRBV18 with TRBJ1-2; D is undetermined. Trimming stripped 2 bases from V and 6 bases from J, with 16 bases between. Germline CDR1 is KGHSH and CDR2 is LQKENI. The CDR3 has 15 amino acids. CDR3 residues: CASSPASEARNGYTF. CDR3 coding DNA: TGTGCCAGCTCACCAGCCAGTGAAGCGCGTAATGGCTACACCTTC.

The chain recombines TRBV30 with TRBJ1-2, with TRBD1 identical over 9 bases. Unmatched junction bases numbered 3, after V lost 4 bases and J lost 3 bases. Germline values: CDR1 GTSNPN, CDR2 SVGIG (reference sequence). This CDR3 contains 13 residues. Written as DNA, the CDR3 is TGTGCCTGGAAAACAGGGGGCGACTATGGCTACACCTTC. Translation gives CAWKTGGDYGYTF.

The chain links TRBV5-1 to TRBJ2-7; 7 nucleotides agree with TRBD1. Germline V CDR1 and CDR2: SGHRS, YFSETQ. The V and J ends lost 3 bases and 2 bases, in that order; junction bases with no gene match: 5. The CDR3 is made up of 14 amino acids. Here the CDR3 DNA reads TGCGCCAGCAGCTCAACAGGGGTGGCCTACGAGCAGTACTTC. This gives the protein CASSSTGVAYEQYF.

This chain uses TRBV27 with TRBJ2-1; TRBD1 matches at 9 bases. CDR1 MNHEY and CDR2 SMNVEV come from the germline V gene (reference sequence). The CDR3 runs to 13 residues. V dropped 8 bases and J dropped 9; count of bases not matched to a gene: 8. The CDR3 nucleotides read TGTGCCAGCGGCGCTACAGGGGGCGGTGAGCAGTTCTTC. It specifies CASGATGGGEQFF.

V is TRBV4-3 and J is TRBJ2-7; possibly TRBD1 for D (6 bases). The CDR3 spans 17 residues. The germline gives CDR1 LGHNA, CDR2 YSLEER. V lost 3 bases, J lost 5 bases, and 23 bases lay in between. CDR3 sequence reads: CASSQGTPGHQSDEQYF. The CDR3 DNA reads TGCGCCAGCAGCCAGGGAACACCGGGACACCAAAGCGACGAGCAGTACTTC.

This clone was seen just once. The chain is built from TRBV30 and TRBJ1-2, with D possibly TRBD1 on 6 matching bases. Germline assignment: CDR1 GTSNPN and CDR2 SVGIG (reference sequence). V lost 0 bases, J lost 5 bases, and 25 bases lay in between. The CDR3 runs to 18 residues. This chain's CDR3 is CAWSVLHGQLPHSYGYTF. CDR3 nucleotide sequence: TGTGCCTGGAGTGTACTTCATGGACAGCTCCCCCATTCTTATGGCTACACCTTC.

The chain is built from TRBV19 and TRBJ1-1, with D tentatively TRBD1 (6 bases). The germline V gene has CDR1 LNHDA and CDR2 SQIVND (reference sequence). This CDR3 has 17 residues. Trimming shortened V by 7 bases and J by 0 bases, and 21 bases separated the two germline ends. The CDR3: CASTIKAGEGMNTEAFF. Here the CDR3 DNA reads TGTGCCAGTACTATTAAGGCAGGGGAGGGGATGAACACTGAAGCTTTCTTT.

The chain is built from TRBV7-3 and TRBJ1-1; 7 bases are shared with TRBD1. The V and J ends lost 2 bases and 0 bases, in that order; junction bases with no gene match: 0. The CDR3 spans 14 residues. Germline CDR1 and CDR2: SGHTA and FQGTGA. CDR3 DNA sequence: TGTGCCAGCAGCTTAGACAGGGTGAACACTGAAGCTTTCTTT. It specifies CASSLDRVNTEAFF.

The chain joins TRBV29-1 to TRBJ1-4; perhaps TRBD1 as D (6 bases). The CDR3 is made up of 14 amino acids. V lost 2 bases, J lost 10 bases, and 17 bases lay in between. Germline CDR1 is SQVTM and CDR2 is ANQGSEA. The CDR3: CSVEYVGGGAKLFF. Written as DNA, the CDR3 is TGCAGCGTTGAATACGTAGGTGGGGGGGCAAAACTGTTTTTT.

The chain combines TRBV2 with TRBJ2-3; 9 bases match TRBD2. The CDR3 is made up of 19 amino acids. Losses at the gene ends were 3 bases for V and 2 bases for J; bases not matched to a gene: 15. CDR1 is SNHLY and CDR2 is FYNNEI in the germline V gene. The CDR3 sequence: CASSESTSGLLTSTDTQYF. The CDR3, as DNA: TGTGCCAGCAGTGAGTCAACTAGCGGGCTACTCACCTCCACAGATACGCAGTATTTT.

The chain uses TRBV6-5 and TRBJ2-7; TRBD1 is a possible D gene (5 bases). V lost 6 bases, J lost 6 bases, and 15 bases lay in between. The length of the CDR3 is 13 residues. From germline, CDR1 is MNHEY and CDR2 SVGAGI. The CDR3 DNA is TGTGCCAGCAGGGACGACAGCACCGGCGAGCAGTACTTC. This codes for CASRDDSTGEQYF.

CDR3 DNA: TGCGCCAGCAGCCTTCAAACAGGGCGAAGGGATGAAAAACTGTTTTTT. Translating gives CASSLQTGRRDEKLFF. This chain links TRBV5-1 with TRBJ1-4; perhaps TRBD1 as D (6 bases). V lost 4 bases and J lost 6, with 19 bases in between. The CDR3 extends over 16 amino acids. From germline, CDR1 is SGHRS and CDR2 YFSETQ.

This clone has a single count. The chain uses TRBV10-3 and TRBJ2-2; the D gene is possibly TRBD1 (6 bases). The germline V and J ends were trimmed by 0 bases and 7 bases, with 9 bases remaining between them. The germline gives CDR1 ENHRY, CDR2 SYGVKD. This CDR3 has 14 residues. The DNA of the CDR3 is TGTGCCATCAGTGAGTCCTGGGGGCGCGGGGAGCTGTTTTTT. Protein product: CAISESWGRGELFF.

The chain employs TRBV5-4 and TRBJ1-2, with D perhaps TRBD1 (5 bases). The germline CDR1 and CDR2 sequences are SGHNT and YYREEE (reference sequence). This CDR3 is built from 13 residues. Trimming stripped 4 bases from V and 3 bases from J, with 10 bases between. The CDR3 spells CASSLDSDYGYTF. CDR3 in DNA: TGTGCCAGCAGCCTAGACAGCGACTATGGCTACACCTTC.

V and J are TRBV7-9 and TRBJ1-2; D call uncertain. The CDR3 loop spans 15 amino acids. V lost 6 bases, J lost 3 bases, and 17 bases lay in between. Germline V gives CDR1 SEHNR, CDR2 FQNEAQ (reference sequence). The CDR3 protein is CASSDYLELDYGYTF. The CDR3 coding sequence is TGTGCCAGCAGTGACTACCTCGAGTTGGACTATGGCTACACCTTC.

Only a few counts were recorded for this clone. V and J are TRBV6-5 and TRBJ1-5; tentative D call: TRBD1 (5 bases). The CDR3 contains 14 residues. V was cut by 5 bases and J by 1 base, with 9 bases left in between. From germline, CDR1 is MNHEY and CDR2 SVGAGI. CDR3 coding DNA: TGTGCCAGCAGTCTTCGACAGAGCAATCAGCCCCAGCATTTT. It translates to CASSLRQSNQPQHF.

The V gene is TRBV5-1, the J gene TRBJ2-3; no reliable D call. Trimming pared 2 bases from V and 4 bases from J, leaving 5 bases between. Germline V gene lookup returns CDR1 SGHRS and CDR2 YFSETQ. The CDR3 loop spans 12 amino acids. The CDR3 sequence: CASSFGADTQYF. The DNA of the CDR3 is TGCGCCAGCAGCTTTGGAGCAGATACGCAGTATTTT.

In the case of this clone: A junction end diverges from the germline sequence, so it may reflect a read error. The chain employs TRBV5-1 and TRBJ1-4, with 7 bases identical to TRBD1. The CDR3 sequence is 15 residues long. Per germline, CDR1 SGHRS and CDR2 YFSETQ. The CDR3 loop is CASSLGGQYNEELFF. CDR3 nucleotide sequence: TGCGCCAGCAGCCTTGGGGGACAGTATAATGAAGAACTGTTTTTT.

The chain has TRBV6-1 and TRBJ2-5; D is undetermined. The germline gives CDR1 MNHNS, CDR2 SASEGT. The length of the CDR3 is 14 residues. Trimming removed 4 bases from V and 2 bases from J, with 11 bases in between. CDR3 loop: CASSGRRRQETQYF. In nucleotides, the CDR3 is TGTGCCAGCAGTGGCCGACGGCGGCAAGAGACCCAGTACTTC.

The sample holds one count of this clone. The chain carries TRBV14 and TRBJ1-2; 7 positions match TRBD1. Germline loops: CDR1 SGHDN, CDR2 FVKESK. Losses at the gene ends were 4 bases for V and 4 bases for J; bases not matched to a gene: 3. The CDR3 has 13 amino acids. The CDR3 sequence: CASSPTGIYGYTF. CDR3 in DNA: TGTGCCAGCAGCCCGACAGGGATCTATGGCTACACCTTC.

This sequence joins TRBV27 and TRBJ2-7; 7 nucleotides line up with TRBD2. From germline, CDR1 is MNHEY and CDR2 SMNVEV (reference sequence). The CDR3 sequence is 14 residues long. J gave up 8 bases and V 2 bases, and 9 bases lay outside the gene matches. This chain's CDR3 is CASSLEERGKQQYF. Written as DNA, the CDR3 is TGTGCCAGCAGTTTAGAGGAGCGGGGAAAGCAGCAGTACTTC.

This chain uses TRBV6-5 with TRBJ2-5, with D uncertain. This CDR3 spans 14 amino acids. V gave up 2 bases and J gave up 0 bases, with 7 bases separating them. CDR1 MNHEY and CDR2 SVGAGI come from the germline V gene. In DNA form, the CDR3 reads TGTGCCAGCAGTTACCTTGGCCACCAAGAGACCCAGTACTTC. This gives the protein CASSYLGHQETQYF.

The chain links TRBV6-1 to TRBJ2-5, with D possibly matching TRBD1 (6 bases). The CDR3 covers 14 residues. The V gene lost 7 bases and the J gene lost 0 bases, with 12 bases spanning the gap. Germline values: CDR1 MNHNS, CDR2 SASEGT. The CDR3 nucleotides are TGTGCCAGCACCCTACAGGGTTACCAAGAGACCCAGTACTTC. Translating it yields CASTLQGYQETQYF.

The rearrangement joins TRBV10-3 to TRBJ1-5, with TRBD1 identical over 7 bases. CDR1 is ENHRY and CDR2 is SYGVKD in the germline V gene. V gave up 6 bases and J gave up 2 bases; unmatched junction bases: 4. The CDR3 is 14 amino acids. CDR3 sequence (DNA): TGTGCCATCAGCTTCACAGGGGGCAATCAGCCCCAGCATTTT. The encoded protein is CAISFTGGNQPQHF.

The rearrangement links TRBV6-5 to TRBJ2-2; TRBD2 agrees at 7 bases. The junction had 7 bases not matched to a gene; V was cut back by 5 bases and J by 4 bases. This CDR3 comprises 15 residues. CDR1 and CDR2 from the germline V gene are MNHEY and SVGAGI. The CDR3 coding sequence is TGTGCCAGCAGTCCATCGGCTAGCGGCACCGGGGAGCTGTTTTTT. It is translated as CASSPSASGTGELFF.

The chain links TRBV2 to TRBJ2-7; 11 nucleotides match TRBD2. With V trimmed by 7 bases and J by 3 bases, 8 bases remained unmatched. The CDR3 sequence is 15 residues long. Germline values: CDR1 SNHLY, CDR2 FYNNEI. CDR3 amino acids: CASTKGTSGIYEQYF. CDR3 coding DNA: TGTGCCAGCACCAAGGGGACTAGCGGTATCTACGAGCAGTACTTC.

This clone was detected once. The V call is TRBV30, the J call TRBJ2-7, with D tentatively TRBD2 (6 bases). The CDR3 totals 13 residues. V was trimmed by 4 bases and J by 3 bases, leaving 13 bases between them. The germline gives CDR1 GTSNPN, CDR2 SVGIG (reference sequence). The CDR3: CAWTTGLRYEQYF. DNA for the CDR3: TGTGCCTGGACGACGGGACTCCGCTACGAGCAGTACTTC. Full variable domain (missing parts from reference TRBV30 and TRBJ2-7): SQTIHQWPATLVQPVGSPLSLECTVEGTSNPNLYWYRQAAGRGLQLLFYSVGIGQISSEVPQNLSASRPQDRQFILSSKKLLLSDSGFYLCAWTTGLRYEQYFGPGTRLTVT.

The chain recombines TRBV28 with TRBJ2-7; 10 nucleotides line up with TRBD1. This CDR3 has 14 residues. Trimming took 3 bases from V and 2 from J; bases not matched to a gene: 1. Looked up from germline, CDR1 is MDHEN and CDR2 is SYDVKM. The CDR3 DNA sequence: TGTGCCAGCAGTTTGACAGGGGGCCCCTACGAGCAGTACTTC. Translating gives CASSLTGGPYEQYF. Drawing the rest from reference TRBV28 and TRBJ2-7, the complete variable domain is DVKVTQSSRYLVKRTGEKVFLECVQDMDHENMFWYRQDPGLGLRLIYFSYDVKMKEKGDIPEGYSVSREKKERFSLILESASTNQTSMYLCASSLTGGPYEQYFGPGTRLTVT.

This clone was seen more than once but under ten times. The V gene is TRBV5-4, the J gene TRBJ1-1; the D is unclear. V lost 0 bases, J lost 1 base, and 7 bases lay in between. Per germline, CDR1 SGHNT and CDR2 YYREEE (reference sequence). There are 14 residues in the CDR3. Here the CDR3 reads CASSLAGRNTEAFF. In DNA, the CDR3 is TGTGCCAGCAGCTTGGCGGGTAGGAACACTGAAGCTTTCTTT.

This rearrangement joins TRBV27 to TRBJ2-5; TRBD1 is a possible D gene (5 bases). This CDR3 region has 14 residues. Trimming shortened V by 6 bases and J by 4 bases, and 15 bases separated the two germline ends. Germline V gene sequence: CDR1 MNHEY, CDR2 SMNVEV (reference sequence). CDR3 amino acids: CASRTVSHAETQYF. The CDR3 DNA reads TGTGCCAGCAGGACAGTATCACACGCAGAGACCCAGTACTTC.